A selection of T cell receptor beta chains follows, all from one sample in a study of blood T cell repertoires in COVID-19. The method was immunoSEQ multiplex PCR; TCRdb's version includes in-frame clones alone and lacks a portion of them. The table lists about 280,000 clones, roughly 90% of them singletons, with 9.4% in the top ten. The specimen was peripheral blood. These receptors came from a man aged 18 to 29 with active or convalescent COVID-19. CDR3s include the opening cysteine and the closing phenylalanine or tryptophan. D genes are given only for firm matches. Size values are once, few and many counts, or a class for expanded clones, and some rows have none.

d_call j_call v_call clone_size cdr3_nt cdr3_aa
. TRBJ2-7 TRBV5-1 . TGCGCCAGCAGCTTGGGGGGCAGAACCTACGAGCAGTACTTC CASSLGGRTYEQYF
TRBD1 TRBJ1-5 TRBV19 . TGTGCCAGTAGTATTGGACAGGGGGTAGGACCCCAGCATTTT CASSIGQGVGPQHF
. TRBJ1-2 TRBV27 . TGTGCCAGCAGTTACAGTTCTAACTATGGCTACACCTTC CASSYSSNYGYTF
TRBD1 TRBJ2-2 TRBV24-1 . TGTGCCACCAGTGAGGAACAGGGGGTAACCGGGGAGCTGTTTTTT CATSEEQGVTGELFF
. TRBJ1-2 TRBV5-1 few TGCGCCAGCAGCTTGGAAGGCCTGCTAGACTATGGCTACACCTTC CASSLEGLLDYGYTF
. TRBJ2-1 TRBV4-1 . TGCGCCAGCAGCCTCGGAGGGAATGAGCAGTTCTTC CASSLGGNEQFF
. TRBJ1-2 TRBV4-1 . TGCGCCAGCAGCCAAGAAGCCAGGGGACAAAGAAACTATGGCTACACCTTC CASSQEARGQRNYGYTF
TRBD1 TRBJ2-7 TRBV6-2/TRBV6-3 . TGTGCCAGCAGTTACGAGTCAGGGGGCGTCTACGAGCAGTACTTC CASSYESGGVYEQYF
. TRBJ1-2 TRBV3-1/TRBV3-2 . TGTGCCAGCAGCCAAAGGGGGGGGTATGGCTACACCTTC CASSQRGGYGYTF
. TRBJ1-2 TRBV6-5 . TGTGCCAGCAACAGGGAAGCTAACTATGGCTACACCTTC CASNREANYGYTF
TRBD2 TRBJ2-3 TRBV7-9 . TGTGCCAGCAGTCCTCATAGCGGGGGTCGGGGAGATACGCAGTATTTT CASSPHSGGRGDTQYF
TRBD1 TRBJ1-2 TRBV27 . TGTGCCAGCAGTTTATCACCAGGGGGGTATGGCTACACCTTC CASSLSPGGYGYTF
TRBD2 TRBJ2-5 TRBV5-5 . TGTGCCAGCAGTCCAGGTGACGGGGGGTTAGAGACCCAGTACTTC CASSPGDGGLETQYF
TRBD2 TRBJ2-1 TRBV25-1 . TGTGCCAGCACCAGCGGGAGTAACGATGAGCAGTTCTTC CASTSGSNDEQFF
. TRBJ2-3 TRBV7-8 once TGTGCCAGCAGCAAAGCGGCGGTAGGCCCAGATACGCAGTATTTT CASSKAAVGPDTQYF
TRBD2 TRBJ2-5 TRBV5-4 . TGTGCCAGCAGCACCGGGACTAGCGGCCAAGAGACCCAGTACTTC CASSTGTSGQETQYF
TRBD1 TRBJ1-1 TRBV2 . TGTGCCAGCAGCGTAACTGGGACAGGGGGCGGTGAAGCTTTCTTT CASSVTGTGGGEAFF
. TRBJ2-7 TRBV7-8 . TGTGCCAGCAGCCTCATGGCAGGGGTTTCCTACGAGCAGTACTTC CASSLMAGVSYEQYF
. TRBJ1-1 TRBV27 . TGTGCCAGCAGCAATGGGCCACTGAACACTGAAGCTTTCTTT CASSNGPLNTEAFF
TRBD2 TRBJ2-4 TRBV7-2 . TGTGCCAGCAGCGAGGCTTGGGCGGGGGGCCGTCTAGCCAAAAACATTCAGTACTTC CASSEAWAGGRLAKNIQYF
TRBD2 TRBJ2-1 TRBV7-9 . TGTGCCAGCAGCTTAGGACTAGCGGGGGGGAGCTACAATGAGCAGTTCTTC CASSLGLAGGSYNEQFF
TRBD2 TRBJ2-2 TRBV7-9 . TGTGCCAGCAGCTCACCGACTAGCGGGGGGACCGGGGAGCTGTTTTTT CASSSPTSGGTGELFF
. TRBJ2-5 TRBV27 . TGTGCCAGCAGAAATTTCGGGGAAGAGACCCAGTACTTC CASRNFGEETQYF
. TRBJ1-1 TRBV5-6 . TGTGCCAGCAGCTCACAGGGTATGGGCACTGAAGCTTTCTTT CASSSQGMGTEAFF
. TRBJ2-2 TRBV3-1/TRBV3-2 . TGTGCCAGCAGCCAAGATCCCTGGCCCGCGGAGCTGTTTTTT CASSQDPWPAELFF
TRBD1 TRBJ1-4 TRBV7-8 . TGTGCCAGCAGCTTAGGTCCAGGGGGGGAAAAACTGTTTTTT CASSLGPGGEKLFF
TRBD1 TRBJ1-4 TRBV5-5 . TGTGCCAGCAGCTTGGGTGCAGGGGGTAATGAAAAACTGTTTTTT CASSLGAGGNEKLFF
TRBD1 TRBJ2-2 TRBV5-1 . TGCGCCAGCAGCGGCACCGGGACAGGGACCACCGGGGAGCTGTTTTTT CASSGTGTGTTGELFF
. TRBJ2-2 TRBV9 . TGTGCCAGCAGCCTACCCTCCCTCAGAGGGCAAAACACCGGGGAGCTGTTTTTT CASSLPSLRGQNTGELFF
TRBD1 TRBJ2-7 TRBV5-1 . TGCGCCAGCAGCGGAGGGACAGGGGGATTTTACGAGCAGTACTTC CASSGGTGGFYEQYF
. TRBJ2-5 TRBV3-1/TRBV3-2 . TGTGCCAGCAGCCAACGACTAGACGGAGAGACCCAGTACTTC CASSQRLDGETQYF
TRBD2 TRBJ2-1 TRBV2 . TGTGCCAGCAGCTCCAATACTAGCGATGAGCAGTTCTTC CASSSNTSDEQFF
. TRBJ2-7 TRBV21-1 . TGTGCCAGCAGCAACAGGGGACGTCCCTACGAGCAGTACTTC CASSNRGRPYEQYF
. TRBJ1-6 TRBV19 . TGTGCCAGTAGTATCAGGGAAAGGAATTCACCCCTCCACTTT CASSIRERNSPLHF
. TRBJ2-5 TRBV21-1 . TGTGCCAGCAGCAAAGTGGAGGGGAGAAGAGAGACCCAGTACTTC CASSKVEGRRETQYF
TRBD1 TRBJ2-1 TRBV2 once TGTGCCATAGGGACAGGGGATGGGAATGAGCAGTTCTTC CAIGTGDGNEQFF
. TRBJ2-3 TRBV12-5 . TGTGCTAGTGGTCCCTTTAGCACAGATACGCAGTATTTT CASGPFSTDTQYF
TRBD1 TRBJ1-1 TRBV27 many TGTGCCAGCAGGGACAGGGTCTCGGGTTTGACTGAAGCTTTCTTT CASRDRVSGLTEAFF
. TRBJ1-6 TRBV5-6 . TGTGCCAGCAGCTTGGGGGGCGCATCTCTCCCTTTAGGGACCCTCCACTTT CASSLGGASLPLGTLHF
TRBD1 TRBJ2-5 TRBV5-1 . TGCGCCAGCAGCTTTGACGGGACAGTCCGGGAGACCCAGTACTTC CASSFDGTVRETQYF
TRBD1 TRBJ2-7 TRBV29-1 . TGCAGCGTTGGTCTGGGTCAGGGGGCCTACGAGCAGTACTTC CSVGLGQGAYEQYF
TRBD1 TRBJ1-1 TRBV5-1 few TGCGCCAGCAGCTTTATTACAGGGGCGAACACTGAAGCTTTCTTT CASSFITGANTEAFF
. TRBJ2-1 TRBV6-2/TRBV6-3 few TGTGCCAGCAGTTACTCGAGCGGGCCAGCCTACAATGAGCAGTTCTTC CASSYSSGPAYNEQFF
. TRBJ1-6 TRBV19 . TGTGCCAGTAGTATACGGAGAGGTGATAATTCACCCCTCCACTTT CASSIRRGDNSPLHF
. TRBJ2-1 TRBV6-6 once TGTGCCAGCGAAAAGGAAGGCCCGGCGGCAGACAATGAGCAGTTCTTC CASEKEGPAADNEQFF
. TRBJ1-5 TRBV1 once TGCACCAGCAGCCAAGGTCGTTTCCCCCCGAGGCAGCCCCAGCATTTT CTSSQGRFPPRQPQHF
. TRBJ2-6 TRBV24-1 few TGTGCCACCAGTTCCCGGTCTGGGGCCAACGTCCTGACTTTC CATSSRSGANVLTF
. TRBJ1-1 TRBV7-9 . TGTGCCAGCAGCTTTGGTTCCCCGGGAGCTTTCTTT CASSFGSPGAFF
TRBD2 TRBJ2-1 TRBV4-1 . TGCGCCAGCAGCCAAGAACGGCTAGCGGGGTCGAATGAGCAGTTCTTC CASSQERLAGSNEQFF
TRBD2 TRBJ2-1 TRBV6-2/TRBV6-3 . TGTGCCAGCAGTTTTTGGGGGGGGAATCATGGCAATGAGCAGTTCTTC CASSFWGGNHGNEQFF
TRBD1 TRBJ2-7 TRBV2 . TGTGCCAGCAGGACAGGGCTAACCTACGAGCAGTACTTC CASRTGLTYEQYF
TRBD2 TRBJ2-5 TRBV4-1 . TGCGCCAGCAGCCAAGATCCTGGACTAGCGGGGATTATAGAGACCCAGTACTTC CASSQDPGLAGIIETQYF
. TRBJ2-3 TRBV18 . TGTGCCAGCTCACCACCGGCGGGGAATACGCAGTATTTT CASSPPAGNTQYF